The clone carrying this T cell receptor (beta chain) has just one count. Germline assignment: CDR1 SQVTM and CDR2 ANQGSEA. The CDR3 is 14 amino acids. J gave up 7 bases and V 4 bases, and 10 bases lay outside the gene matches. These data are taken from a study of T cell changes during pregnancy in multiple sclerosis. Sequenced by immunoSEQ multiplex PCR; TCRdb stores in-frame clones only, minus some. The table lists some 94,000 clones, roughly 90% of them singletons, with roughly 1.4% in the top ten. The sequencing here drew on peripheral blood, taken in the first trimester of pregnancy. The chain recombines TRBV29-1 with TRBJ2-1, with 7 positions matching TRBD2. The TCR was taken from a female donor with multiple sclerosis, enrolled in a pregnancy study. DNA of the CDR3: TGCAGCGTTGGGGGTATTATGGGGGGGAATGAGCAGTTCTTC. Protein: CSVGGIMGGNEQFF.